Each of the 15 T cell receptor beta chains below was sequenced from the same sample in a study of T-cell memory formation after mild COVID-19. TCRdb reprocessed the 5' RACE reads via MiXCR and lists one record per CDR3 protein. The table shows roughly 150,000 distinct CDR3 sequences, with 11% to 15% occurring only once. Sequenced sample: PBMCs or a T cell subset sorted from them (not recorded which). Every receptor here comes from an adult woman who had mild COVID-19 (a few samples of this study predate the infection). Cell type and time point are not known.

This clonotype came up a few times. The chain uses TRBV24-1 and TRBJ2-5, with D perhaps TRBD1 or TRBD2 (5 bases each). Looked up from germline, CDR1 is KGHDR and CDR2 is SFDVKD. V dropped 9 bases and J dropped 5 bases, with 27 bases sitting between them. The CDR3 length is 17 residues. In DNA, the CDR3 is TGTGCCACCTCTGGGCCTACTCCGGGACCAGTACTGGAGACCCAGTACTTC. Residues: CATSGPTPGPVLETQYF.

At least ten counts were recorded for this clonotype. One end of the junction is discordant with germline, which a read error may explain. J is TRBJ2-4 and V is TRBV15; D is undetermined. CDR1 and CDR2 from the germline V gene are LNHNV and YYDKDF (reference sequence). This CDR3 spans 17 amino acids. The CDR3 sequence: CATSRDVSGPQKTFMDF. CDR3 nucleotides: TGTGCCACCAGCAGAGATGTATCCGGGCCGCAGAAGACATTCATGGACTTC.

The DNA of the CDR3 is TGTGCCAGCAGCCAAGAAACTAGCGGGCTAGAGACCCAGTACTTC. The encoded protein is CASSQETSGLETQYF. The genes are TRBV3-1 and TRBJ2-5; TRBD2 aligns across 9 bases. The CDR3 extends over 15 amino acids. Germline CDR1 is LGHDT and CDR2 is YNNKEL (reference sequence). The V and J ends lost 0 bases and 4 bases, in that order; junction bases with no gene match: 3.

Ten or more counts support this clonotype. The chain has TRBV5-1 and TRBJ2-7; D is perhaps TRBD1 or TRBD2 (5 bases each). The CDR3 sequence is 18 residues long. The ends were cut back, 1 base at V and 7 bases at J, with 27 bases in the middle. Germline V CDR1 and CDR2: SGHRS, YFSETQ. DNA for the CDR3: TGCGCCAGCAGCTTGTCCAGCCGTCGTGGGGGTGCCGAAAAGGAGCAGTACTTC. Residues: CASSLSSRRGGAEKEQYF. Looking up the rest from reference TRBV5-1 and TRBJ2-7 gives the full variable domain: KAGVTQTPRYLIKTRGQQVTLSCSPISGHRSVSWYQQTPGQGLQFLFEYFSETQRNKGNFPGRFSGRQFSNSRSEMNVSTLELGDSALYLCASSLSSRRGGAEKEQYFGPGTRLTVT.

This clonotype was seen only a few times. The chain joins TRBV4-3 to TRBJ2-1, with 11 bases fitting TRBD2. V lost 0 bases and J lost 10; bases outside the gene matches: 8. Germline assignment: CDR1 LGHNA and CDR2 YSLEER. The CDR3 is 16 amino acids. CDR3 nucleotides: TGCGCCAGCAGCCAAGATGTGCTAGCGGGAGGCAGGGAGCAGTTCTTC. Protein product: CASSQDVLAGGREQFF.

This clonotype was counted many times. The chain carries TRBV5-1 and TRBJ2-1; D remains ambiguous. The CDR3 contains 13 residues. Germline values: CDR1 SGHRS, CDR2 YFSETQ. Trimming pared 0 bases from V and 7 bases from J, leaving 8 bases between. CDR3 nucleotides: TGCGCCAGCAGCTTGGGACTTACTAATGAGCAGTTCTTC. Translation: CASSLGLTNEQFF.

There are a few counts of this clonotype. This chain connects TRBV6-2 or TRBV6-3 to TRBJ2-1; TRBD2 might be the D (7 bases). Per the germline V gene, CDR1 is MNHEY and CDR2 is SVGEGT. V lost 2 bases and J lost 4, with 15 bases in between. The CDR3 is 16 residues long. CDR3 region: CASSYTGRAGYNEQFF. CDR3 coding DNA: TGTGCCAGCAGTTACACAGGGAGGGCCGGTTACAATGAGCAGTTCTTC.

V and J are TRBV2 and TRBJ1-5, with D tentatively TRBD1 (5 bases). Trimming took 10 bases from V and 0 from J, leaving 10 bases between them. CDR3 length: 13 residues. Germline lookup yields CDR1 SNHLY and CDR2 FYNNEI. The CDR3 is CATLTDSNQPQHF. Here the CDR3 DNA reads TGTGCCACCTTGACAGATAGCAATCAGCCCCAGCATTTT. The full variable domain, completed using reference TRBV2 and TRBJ1-5, is EPEVTQTPSHQVTQMGQEVILRCVPISNHLYFYWYRQILGQKVEFLVSFYNNEISEKSEIFDDQFSVERPDGSNFTLKIRSTKLEDSAMYFCATLTDSNQPQHFGDGTRLSIL.

This clonotype occurred many times. The genes are TRBV7-9 and TRBJ2-5; D perhaps matches TRBD1 (6 bases). Germline V CDR1 and CDR2: SEHNR, FQNEAQ (reference sequence). The CDR3 spans 15 residues. V lost 1 base and J 5 bases, leaving 14 bases between the germline ends. The CDR3 here is CASSLVWDNGETQYF. CDR3 nucleotides: TGTGCCAGCAGCTTAGTGTGGGACAACGGTGAGACCCAGTACTTC. Full variable domain (missing parts from reference TRBV7-9 and TRBJ2-5): DTGVSQNPRHKITKRGQNVTFRCDPISEHNRLYWYRQTLGQGPEFLTYFQNEAQLEKSRLLSDRFSAERPKGSFSTLEIQRTEQGDSAMYLCASSLVWDNGETQYFGPGTRLLVL.

The chain is built from TRBV9 and TRBJ2-7, with 8 bases matching TRBD2. The junction had 4 bases not matched to a gene; V was cut back by 0 bases and J by 2 bases. CDR3 length: 15 residues. Germline V gene lookup returns CDR1 SGDLS and CDR2 YYNGEE. The CDR3 region is CASSVEAGDTYEQYF. Written as DNA, the CDR3 is TGTGCCAGCAGCGTAGAAGCGGGGGACACCTACGAGCAGTACTTC.

This sequence joins TRBV7-6 and TRBJ1-1, with 10 bases aligning to TRBD1. Germline loops: CDR1 SGHVS, CDR2 FNYEAQ. V dropped 3 bases and J dropped 6; count of bases not matched to a gene: 1. This CDR3 contains 13 residues. The CDR3 region is CASSFGQGAEAFF. CDR3 in DNA: TGTGCCAGCAGCTTTGGACAGGGGGCTGAAGCTTTCTTT.

The chain recombines TRBV5-1 with TRBJ2-3, with 7 positions matching TRBD2. V trimming: 2 bases; J trimming: 4 bases; junction bases outside the gene matches: 7. In germline, CDR1 is SGHRS, CDR2 YFSETQ. The CDR3 is 15 residues long. In DNA form, the CDR3 reads TGCGCCAGCAGCTTCCTAGCGGAGGGTGCAGATACGCAGTATTTT. Its protein is CASSFLAEGADTQYF.

This clonotype was seen repeatedly, ten times or more. V is TRBV6-2 or TRBV6-3 and J is TRBJ1-1; no clear D gene. Germline lookup yields CDR1 MNHEY and CDR2 SVGEGT. This CDR3 spans 14 amino acids. Trimming pared 2 bases from V and 0 bases from J, leaving 7 bases between. The CDR3: CASSYDSMNTEAFF. In nucleotides, the CDR3 is TGTGCCAGCAGTTACGATTCGATGAACACTGAAGCTTTCTTT.

In its sample, this clonotype was seen once. The chain combines TRBV14 with TRBJ2-7, with D perhaps matching TRBD1 or TRBD2 (5 bases each). Deletions cut 3 bases from V and 4 bases from J, with 13 bases between. Germline V gene data show CDR1 as SGHDN and CDR2 as FVKESK. This CDR3 has 14 residues. CDR3 bases: TGTGCCAGCAGCCACCCGGGACGGTCATACGAGCAGTACTTC. Translation: CASSHPGRSYEQYF.

This clonotype has just a few counts. The chain recombines TRBV7-9 with TRBJ1-1; D gene uncertain. Deletions cut 8 bases from V and 1 base from J, with 11 bases between. The V gene's germline CDR1 is SEHNR and CDR2 FQNEAQ (reference sequence). The CDR3 consists of 13 residues. DNA for the CDR3: TGTGCCAGCTCCGAGTGGGGGAACACTGAAGCTTTCTTT. Translated, it gives CASSEWGNTEAFF.